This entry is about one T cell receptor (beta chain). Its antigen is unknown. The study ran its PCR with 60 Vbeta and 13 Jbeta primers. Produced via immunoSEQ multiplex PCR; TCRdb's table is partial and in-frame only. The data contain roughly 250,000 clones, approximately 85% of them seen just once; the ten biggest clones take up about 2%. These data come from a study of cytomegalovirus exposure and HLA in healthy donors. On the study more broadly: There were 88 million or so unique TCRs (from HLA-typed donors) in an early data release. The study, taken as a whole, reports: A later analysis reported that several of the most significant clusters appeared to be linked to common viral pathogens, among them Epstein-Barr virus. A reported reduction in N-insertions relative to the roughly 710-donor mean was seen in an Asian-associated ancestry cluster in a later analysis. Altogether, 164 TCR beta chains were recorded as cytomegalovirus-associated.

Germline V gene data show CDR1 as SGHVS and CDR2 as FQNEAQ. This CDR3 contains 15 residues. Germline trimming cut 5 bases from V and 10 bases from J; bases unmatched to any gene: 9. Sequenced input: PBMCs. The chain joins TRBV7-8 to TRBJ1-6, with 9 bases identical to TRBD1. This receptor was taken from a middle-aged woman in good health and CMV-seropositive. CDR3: CASSTTGGEKSPLHF. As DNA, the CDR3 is TGTGCCAGCAGCACCACAGGGGGCGAAAAGTCACCCCTCCACTTT.